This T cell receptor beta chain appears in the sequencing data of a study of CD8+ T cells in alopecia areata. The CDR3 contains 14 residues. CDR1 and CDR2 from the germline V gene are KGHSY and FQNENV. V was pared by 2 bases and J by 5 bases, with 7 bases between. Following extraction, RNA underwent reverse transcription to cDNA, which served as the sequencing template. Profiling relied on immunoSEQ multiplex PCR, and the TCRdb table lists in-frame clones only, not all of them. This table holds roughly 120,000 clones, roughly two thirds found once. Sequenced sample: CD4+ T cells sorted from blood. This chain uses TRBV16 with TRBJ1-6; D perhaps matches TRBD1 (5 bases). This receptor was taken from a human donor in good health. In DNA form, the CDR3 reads TGTGCCAGCAGCCAACAGGGTAATAATTCACCCCTCCACTTT. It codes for CASSQQGNNSPLHF. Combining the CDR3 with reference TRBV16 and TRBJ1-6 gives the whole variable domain GEEVAQTPKHLVRGEGQKAKLYCAPIKGHSYVFWYQQVLKNEFKFLISFQNENVFDETGMPKERFSAKCLPNSPCSLEIQATKLEDSAVYFCASSQQGNNSPLHFGNGTRLTVT.